The 9 T cell receptor beta chains below were found in one sample sequenced in a study of T cells expressing NK-cell markers. TCRdb derives one entry per CDR3 protein from the 5' RACE reads, leaving out DNA. The sample holds under 200,000 distinct CDR3 sequences. Sequenced sample: blood T cells: a sorted CD56 or NKG2C T cell subset, CD4+ or CD8+ T cells, or bulk PBMC T cells (not recorded which). These receptors were taken from a woman aged 18 to 75 in good health.

The genes are TRBV30 and TRBJ1-4. The CDR3 sequence is 12 residues long. Germline V lookup: CDR1 GTSNPN, CDR2 SVGIG (reference sequence). The chain's CDR3 is CACNGRVGKLFF.

The CDR3 protein is CASSGRTGASTDTQYF. The chain combines TRBV2 with TRBJ2-3; no DNA is available, so the TRBD1 call from TCRdb remains unchecked. The CDR3 sequence is 16 residues long. CDR1 is SNHLY, CDR2 FYNNEI, per germline.

This rearrangement joins TRBV6-2 or TRBV6-3 to TRBJ1-1; lacking DNA, the TRBD1 call made by TCRdb goes unchecked. The CDR3 loop spans 13 amino acids. Germline V gene data show CDR1 as MNHEY and CDR2 as SVGEGT. CDR3: CASSRGVNTEAFF.

This chain connects TRBV12-3 or TRBV12-4 to TRBJ2-2; the D call of TRBD2 rests on TCRdb alone, since no DNA is present to check it. The CDR3 covers 15 residues. CDR3 protein: CASRRSGRAGGELFF.

The V call is TRBV28, the J call TRBJ2-7; TCRdb gives TRBD2 as the D gene, but with no DNA this cannot be confirmed. The CDR3 contains 14 residues. Germline V gene lookup returns CDR1 MDHEN and CDR2 SYDVKM. Here the CDR3 reads CATISGSSLYEQYF.

The V and J genes are TRBV5-1 and TRBJ2-2; TCRdb names TRBD1, which stays unverified in the absence of DNA. Germline lookup yields CDR1 SGHRS and CDR2 YFSETQ. This CDR3 has 15 amino acids. CDR3 amino acids: CASSLGTGGTGELFF.

CDR3 loop: CSARTKNLGNTGELFF. This chain uses TRBV20-1 with TRBJ2-2. Germline V gene data show CDR1 as DFQATT and CDR2 as SNEGSKA (reference sequence). This CDR3 has 16 amino acids.

The chain employs TRBV5-1 and TRBJ1-1. CDR3 length: 14 amino acids. The germline V gene encodes CDR1 SGHRS and CDR2 YFSETQ. CDR3: CASSLVRQNTEAFF.

V and J are TRBV5-1 and TRBJ2-3; TCRdb lists TRBD1, though no DNA is available to test this call. This CDR3 is built from 15 residues. Germline V gives CDR1 SGHRS, CDR2 YFSETQ. Here the CDR3 reads CASSLGTGGTDTQYF.